This is a list of T cell receptor beta chains from one sample in a study of blood T cells in healthy people across ages. Each CDR3 protein is one row after TCRdb ran MiXCR on the 5' RACE reads. There are 1 million or so distinct CDR3 sequences in the sample; 20% to 25% occur only once, and around 0.7% lies in the top ten. These data also formed part of another study, on T cells of mothers and their children.

Sequenced input: blood. The receptors here all came from a girl aged 2-15 years in good health. The CDR3 runs from the conserved cysteine through the conserved F or W. D genes are given only for firm matches. Not every row has a clone size; where given, it reads once, few, many or a size class.

clone_size: -; d_call: -; v_call: TRBV9; j_call: TRBJ2-5; cdr3_nt: TGTGCCAGCAGCGTAGCTACGCCCGGCCAAGAGACCCAGTACTTC; cdr3_aa: CASSVATPGQETQYF
clone_size: few; d_call: -; v_call: TRBV4-1; j_call: TRBJ1-4; cdr3_nt: TGCGCCAGCAGCCAAGAATGGCAAGACGAAAAACTGTTTTTT; cdr3_aa: CASSQEWQDEKLFF
clone_size: few; d_call: -; v_call: TRBV11-1; j_call: TRBJ1-1; cdr3_nt: TGTGCCAGCAGCTTAGCGGAGGTCCCGGCCGAAGCTTTCTTT; cdr3_aa: CASSLAEVPAEAFF
clone_size: few; d_call: -; v_call: TRBV3-1; j_call: TRBJ2-4; cdr3_nt: TGTGCCAGCAGCCCTAAGGCTTTAGCCAAAAACATTCAGTACTTC; cdr3_aa: CASSPKALAKNIQYF
clone_size: few; d_call: -; v_call: TRBV27; j_call: TRBJ2-1; cdr3_nt: TGTGCCAGCAGTGAGGCTATTTCCTACAATGAGCAGTTCTTC; cdr3_aa: CASSEAISYNEQFF
clone_size: -; d_call: -; v_call: TRBV6-2/TRBV6-3; j_call: TRBJ1-1; cdr3_nt: TGTGCCAGCAGTTGGTTCGCTGAAGCTTTCTTT; cdr3_aa: CASSWFAEAFF
clone_size: -; d_call: -; v_call: TRBV13; j_call: TRBJ2-7; cdr3_nt: TGTGCCAGCAGCTTCCGGGACTTAATTTACGAGCAGTACTTC; cdr3_aa: CASSFRDLIYEQYF
clone_size: -; d_call: -; v_call: TRBV27; j_call: TRBJ2-1; cdr3_nt: TGCGCCAGCAGTTTATTCGAGACCCTGGACTTCAATGAGCAGTTCTTC; cdr3_aa: CASSLFETLDFNEQFF
clone_size: -; d_call: -; v_call: TRBV5-1; j_call: TRBJ2-3; cdr3_nt: TGCGCCAGCAGTAGCGGAGTTATCACAGATACGCAGTATTTT; cdr3_aa: CASSSGVITDTQYF
clone_size: -; d_call: TRBD2; v_call: TRBV5-1; j_call: TRBJ2-1; cdr3_nt: TGCGCCAGCAGCTTGGCCGAAGCGGGAGGGCCCGATGAGCAGTTCTTC; cdr3_aa: CASSLAEAGGPDEQFF
clone_size: -; d_call: TRBD1; v_call: TRBV29-1; j_call: TRBJ2-3; cdr3_nt: TGCAGCGTCCGTGGGACAGAGTATAGCACAGATACGCAGTATTTT; cdr3_aa: CSVRGTEYSTDTQYF
clone_size: few; d_call: TRBD1; v_call: TRBV28; j_call: TRBJ2-3; cdr3_nt: TGTGCCAGCAGCCTCGGTTTTGGGACAGGGGACACAGATACGCAGTATTTT; cdr3_aa: CASSLGFGTGDTDTQYF
clone_size: -; d_call: -; v_call: TRBV6-5; j_call: TRBJ1-2; cdr3_nt: TGTGCCAGCAGTTACGATAGGGCCGGCTACTATGGCTACACCTTC; cdr3_aa: CASSYDRAGYYGYTF
clone_size: -; d_call: -; v_call: TRBV20-1; j_call: TRBJ2-5; cdr3_nt: TGCAGTGCTCCAGCGAGGGTAGGGGCCCAGTTGAAGACCCAGTACTTC; cdr3_aa: CSAPARVGAQLKTQYF
clone_size: -; d_call: TRBD1; v_call: TRBV29-1; j_call: TRBJ1-1; cdr3_nt: TGCAGCGTGGGGACAGGTTACTCCCCTGGTGAAGCTTTCTTT; cdr3_aa: CSVGTGYSPGEAFF
clone_size: few; d_call: TRBD1; v_call: TRBV29-1; j_call: TRBJ1-2; cdr3_nt: TGCAGCGTGGGGACAGGGGAAGTTGGCTACACCTTC; cdr3_aa: CSVGTGEVGYTF
clone_size: -; d_call: TRBD1; v_call: TRBV6-5; j_call: TRBJ1-1; cdr3_nt: TGTGCCAGCAGCCCCCTCACAGGGGTGGCTTTCTTT; cdr3_aa: CASSPLTGVAFF
clone_size: -; d_call: -; v_call: TRBV6-2/TRBV6-3; j_call: TRBJ2-7; cdr3_nt: TGTGCCAGCAGAAAAGAGGTCTTTCCCGGGACGATATACGAGCAGTACTTC; cdr3_aa: CASRKEVFPGTIYEQYF
clone_size: -; d_call: TRBD2; v_call: TRBV7-2; j_call: TRBJ2-7; cdr3_nt: TGTGCCAGCAGCCCGTTAGGGACTAGCGTATCCTACGAGCAGTACTTC; cdr3_aa: CASSPLGTSVSYEQYF
clone_size: few; d_call: TRBD1; v_call: TRBV20-1; j_call: TRBJ2-4; cdr3_nt: TGCAGTGCCATCAGGACAGGGCCGGACATTCAGTACTTC; cdr3_aa: CSAIRTGPDIQYF
clone_size: -; d_call: -; v_call: TRBV7-8; j_call: TRBJ2-1; cdr3_nt: TGTGCCAGCAGCCCCCGATACGGGGGAATCAATGAGCAGTTCTTC; cdr3_aa: CASSPRYGGINEQFF
clone_size: few; d_call: -; v_call: TRBV10-3; j_call: TRBJ2-3; cdr3_nt: TGTGCCATCGGTGAGGGGCGGCCGCCCGATACGCAGTATTTT; cdr3_aa: CAIGEGRPPDTQYF
clone_size: few; d_call: -; v_call: TRBV7-9; j_call: TRBJ2-5; cdr3_nt: TGTGCCAGCAGCCCCCCGGGGCCCTCGGAAGAGACCCAGTACTTC; cdr3_aa: CASSPPGPSEETQYF
clone_size: -; d_call: TRBD2; v_call: TRBV4-3; j_call: TRBJ2-1; cdr3_nt: TGCGCCAGCAGCCAAATCCTCGGGGGGGGTACCTACAATGAGCAGTTCTTC; cdr3_aa: CASSQILGGGTYNEQFF